The 17 T cell receptor beta chains given below trace back to one sample, sequenced in a study of vaccination effects on CD4 cells after COVID-19. Sequencing was preceded by expansion of antigen-specific CD4+ T cells with viral peptide pools in the ViraFEST assay. CD4+ T cell isolation took place after more than eight days of culture. This person's SARS-CoV-2 infection, confirmed by PCR, occurred between March and December 2020. Method: immunoSEQ multiplex PCR; TCRdb's copy keeps in-frame clones and lacks some. The data contain roughly 26,000 clones, approximately 80% of them singletons. Their antigens are not known. The material was CD4+ T cells from PBMCs cultured with HCoV-NL63 spike peptides, obtained before COVID-19 vaccination. The receptors stem from a human donor who had a prior SARS-CoV-2 infection.

The chain recombines TRBV11-3 with TRBJ2-5; no definite D call. CDR1 and CDR2 from the germline V gene are SGHNT and YENEEA. The V end was cut by 1 base, the J end by 1 base, with 4 bases between. The CDR3 has 13 residues. The CDR3 loop is CASSLGTQETQYF. The CDR3 DNA follows: TGTGCCAGCAGCTTAGGAACCCAAGAGACCCAGTACTTC.

The V and J genes are TRBV2 and TRBJ2-7, with 8 positions matching TRBD1. The CDR3 runs to 15 residues. Per germline, CDR1 SNHLY and CDR2 FYNNEI. Trimming took 4 bases from V and 2 from J; bases not matched to a gene: 7. The CDR3 DNA sequence: TGTGCCAGCAGTGTGGAGTCAGGGGGCGCCTACGAGCAGTACTTC. The encoded protein is CASSVESGGAYEQYF. Drawing the rest from reference TRBV2 and TRBJ2-7, the complete variable domain is EPEVTQTPSHQVTQMGQEVILRCVPISNHLYFYWYRQILGQKVEFLVSFYNNEISEKSEIFDDQFSVERPDGSNFTLKIRSTKLEDSAMYFCASSVESGGAYEQYFGPGTRLTVT.

The chain is built from TRBV19 and TRBJ1-5; TRBD1 matches at 11 bases. V lost 3 bases and J lost 7; bases outside the gene matches: 8. Germline V lookup: CDR1 LNHDA, CDR2 SQIVND (reference sequence). CDR3 length: 16 residues. The CDR3, as DNA: TGTGCCAGTAGTATGTCGTGGGACAGGGGGTTCCAGCCCCAGCATTTT. The encoded protein is CASSMSWDRGFQPQHF.

The chain couples TRBV5-1 to TRBJ1-1, with 8 bases that match TRBD1. Germline CDR1 and CDR2: SGHRS and YFSETQ. The junction had 5 bases not matched to a gene; V was cut back by 3 bases and J by 4 bases. The CDR3 runs 14 residues. The CDR3 protein is CASSSTGGSTEAFF. The CDR3 DNA sequence: TGCGCCAGCAGCTCTACAGGGGGAAGCACTGAAGCTTTCTTT.

The V and J genes are TRBV5-1 and TRBJ1-1; D remains ambiguous. Deletions cut 5 bases from V and 8 bases from J, with 16 bases between. CDR3 length equals 13 residues. Germline V gene lookup returns CDR1 SGHRS and CDR2 YFSETQ. The CDR3 sequence: CASSIVGNSEAFF. The CDR3 DNA follows: TGCGCCAGCAGTATAGTGGGTAATTCGGAAGCTTTCTTT.

This clone has only one observation. The rearrangement joins TRBV6-5 to TRBJ2-1, with D perhaps matching TRBD1 or TRBD2 (6 bases each). CDR1 and CDR2 (germline): MNHEY, SVGAGI. The CDR3 spans 15 residues. V lost 2 bases to trimming and J lost 0 bases, with 8 bases between them. The CDR3, as DNA: TGTGCCAGCAGTTACGGGGGGCCCTCCTACAATGAGCAGTTCTTC. Its protein product is CASSYGGPSYNEQFF.

V gene TRBV9 combines with J gene TRBJ2-5; unclear D gene. Germline CDR1 SGDLS, CDR2 YYNGEE. Trimming took 2 bases from V and 1 from J, leaving 6 bases between them. There are 13 residues in the CDR3. CDR3 amino acids: CASSVGAQETQYF. Here the CDR3 DNA reads TGTGCCAGCAGCGTGGGCGCCCAAGAGACCCAGTACTTC.

CDR3 in DNA: TGTGCCAGCCTCAGGGGTTTGTTCGGTGAAGCTTTCTTT. Residues: CASLRGLFGEAFF. The gene calls are TRBV6-5 and TRBJ1-1, with a possible D match to TRBD1 (6 bases). The CDR3 length is 13 residues. Germline assignment: CDR1 MNHEY and CDR2 SVGAGI. V lost 8 bases and J lost 7, with 17 bases in between.

This clone was seen more than once but under ten times. The rearrangement links TRBV20-1 to TRBJ1-1; D unresolved. This CDR3 is 13 amino acids long. Germline V CDR1 and CDR2: DFQATT, SNEGSKA (reference sequence). V was pared by 3 bases and J by 5 bases, with 13 bases between. The CDR3 DNA follows: TGCAGTGCTAGTGAAACGGGAGCGACTGAAGCTTTCTTT. Its translation is CSASETGATEAFF.

The V call is TRBV5-3, the J call TRBJ1-3; D might be TRBD1 (6 bases). TRBV5-3 is marked as an open reading frame, function uncertain. The CDR3 loop spans 17 amino acids. V lost 4 bases and J 1 base, leaving 18 bases between the germline ends. The CDR3 DNA reads TGTGCCAGAAGCGGGGGGGGCTCCGGGATATCTGGAAACACCATATATTTT. As protein: CARSGGGSGISGNTIYF.

The rearrangement links TRBV9 to TRBJ1-2; 9 bases map to TRBD1. The CDR3 has 14 residues. J lost 0 bases, V lost 7 bases, and 4 bases had no gene match. From germline, CDR1 is SGDLS and CDR2 YYNGEE. In DNA, the CDR3 is TGTGCCAGCTCTCGACAGGGGGCTAACTATGGCTACACCTTC. This gives the protein CASSRQGANYGYTF.

The gene calls are TRBV7-2 and TRBJ2-2; D could derive from TRBD1 or TRBD2 (6 bases each). CDR3 length: 16 amino acids. CDR1 and CDR2 (germline): SGHTA, FQGNSA. Trimming left V 5 bases short and J 2 bases short, with 15 bases between. This CDR3 reads CASSQYGGRNTGELFF. The CDR3 DNA sequence: TGTGCCAGCAGCCAATACGGGGGCCGTAACACCGGGGAGCTGTTTTTT.

This clone occurred once. This chain joins TRBV18 and TRBJ2-3; 15 bases match TRBD2. V shed 3 bases and J 1 base; nucleotides not matched to a gene: 14. The CDR3 extends over 21 amino acids. Per the germline V gene, CDR1 is KGHSH and CDR2 is LQKENI. CDR3: CASSPRKGLAGGREGTDTQYF. DNA of the CDR3: TGTGCCAGCTCACCGAGAAAGGGACTAGCGGGGGGTAGAGAAGGCACAGATACGCAGTATTTT.

The chain combines TRBV5-1 with TRBJ2-1; D remains ambiguous. The CDR3 consists of 15 residues. Germline V gene sequence: CDR1 SGHRS, CDR2 YFSETQ. Trimming took 1 base from V and 9 from J, leaving 17 bases between them. Here the CDR3 reads CASSLRARDRSEQFF. The CDR3 coding sequence is TGCGCCAGCAGCTTGCGGGCTAGGGATAGGAGTGAGCAGTTCTTC.

This chain uses TRBV5-1 with TRBJ2-3; 7 bases line up with TRBD2. The length of the CDR3 is 15 residues. Germline CDR1 is SGHRS and CDR2 is YFSETQ. V was pared by 4 bases and J by 5 bases, with 10 bases of the junction left unmatched. This CDR3 reads CASSQVGGGLDTQYF. The CDR3 DNA is TGCGCCAGCAGCCAAGTGGGCGGGGGTTTAGATACGCAGTATTTT.

The rearrangement uses TRBV15 and TRBJ2-1; no clear D gene. The CDR3 runs to 14 residues. CDR1 is LNHNV, CDR2 YYDKDF, per germline (reference sequence). Trimming pared 0 bases from V and 5 bases from J, leaving 8 bases between. The CDR3 bases are TGTGCCACCAGCAGAGATATGGCGAACAATGAGCAGTTCTTC. Translated: CATSRDMANNEQFF.

The CDR3 loop is CTSSQAASGDQNNEQFF. The CDR3 DNA is TGCACCAGCAGCCAAGCGGCTAGCGGAGACCAAAACAATGAGCAGTTCTTC. The rearrangement joins TRBV1 to TRBJ2-1; whether TRBD2, the table's D call, matches the DNA was not checked. TRBV1 is listed as a pseudogene. CDR3 length: 17 residues.